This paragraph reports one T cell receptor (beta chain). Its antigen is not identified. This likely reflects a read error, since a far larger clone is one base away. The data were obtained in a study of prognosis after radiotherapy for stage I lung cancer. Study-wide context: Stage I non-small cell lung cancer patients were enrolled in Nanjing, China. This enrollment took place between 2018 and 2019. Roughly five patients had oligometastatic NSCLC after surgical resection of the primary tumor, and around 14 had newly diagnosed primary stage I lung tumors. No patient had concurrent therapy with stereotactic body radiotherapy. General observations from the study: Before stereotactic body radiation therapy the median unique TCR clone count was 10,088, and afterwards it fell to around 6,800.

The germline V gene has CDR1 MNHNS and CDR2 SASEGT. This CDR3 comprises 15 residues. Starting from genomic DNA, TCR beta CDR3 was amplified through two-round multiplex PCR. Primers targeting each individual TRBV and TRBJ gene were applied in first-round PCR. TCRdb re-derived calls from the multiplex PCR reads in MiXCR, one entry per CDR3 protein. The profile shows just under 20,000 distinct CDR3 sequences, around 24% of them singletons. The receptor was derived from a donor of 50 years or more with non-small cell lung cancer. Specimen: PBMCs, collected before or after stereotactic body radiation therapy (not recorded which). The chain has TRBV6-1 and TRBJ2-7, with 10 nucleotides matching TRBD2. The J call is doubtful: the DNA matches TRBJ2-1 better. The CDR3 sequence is CTSSLTSGYYNEQFF. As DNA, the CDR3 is TGTACCAGCAGCCTGACTAGCGGGTATTACAATGAGCAGTTCTTC.